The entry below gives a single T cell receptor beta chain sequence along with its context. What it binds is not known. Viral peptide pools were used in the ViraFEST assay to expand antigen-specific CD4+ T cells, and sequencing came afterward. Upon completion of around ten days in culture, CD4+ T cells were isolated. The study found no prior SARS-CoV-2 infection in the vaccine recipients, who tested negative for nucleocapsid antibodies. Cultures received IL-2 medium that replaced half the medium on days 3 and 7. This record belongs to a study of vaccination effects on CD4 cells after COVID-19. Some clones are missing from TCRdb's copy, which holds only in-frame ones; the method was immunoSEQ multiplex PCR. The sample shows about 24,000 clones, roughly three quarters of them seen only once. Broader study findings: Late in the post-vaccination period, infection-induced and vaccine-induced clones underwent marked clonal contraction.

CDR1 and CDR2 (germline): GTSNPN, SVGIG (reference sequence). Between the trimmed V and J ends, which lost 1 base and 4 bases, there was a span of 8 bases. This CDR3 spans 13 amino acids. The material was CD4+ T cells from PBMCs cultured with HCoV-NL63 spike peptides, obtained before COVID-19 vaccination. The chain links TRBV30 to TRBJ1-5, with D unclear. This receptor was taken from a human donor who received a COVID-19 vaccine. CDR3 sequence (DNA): TGTGCCTGGAGTGGAAGAGGGAATCAGCCCCAGCATTTT. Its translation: CAWSGRGNQPQHF.